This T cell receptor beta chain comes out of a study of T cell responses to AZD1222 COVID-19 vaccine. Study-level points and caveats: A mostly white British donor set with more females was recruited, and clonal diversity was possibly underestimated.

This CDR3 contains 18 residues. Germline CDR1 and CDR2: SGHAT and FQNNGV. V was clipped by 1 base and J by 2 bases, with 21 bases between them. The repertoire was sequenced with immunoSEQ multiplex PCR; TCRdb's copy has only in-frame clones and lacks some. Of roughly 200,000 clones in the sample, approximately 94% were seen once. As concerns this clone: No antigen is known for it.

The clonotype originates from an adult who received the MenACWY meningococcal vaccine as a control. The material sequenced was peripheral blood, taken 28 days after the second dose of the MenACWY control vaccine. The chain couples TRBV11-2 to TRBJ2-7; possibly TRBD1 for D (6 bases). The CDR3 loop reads CASSLVGARGLRTYEQYF. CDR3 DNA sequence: TGTGCCAGCAGCTTAGTAGGGGCCAGGGGATTGCGGACCTACGAGCAGTACTTC.